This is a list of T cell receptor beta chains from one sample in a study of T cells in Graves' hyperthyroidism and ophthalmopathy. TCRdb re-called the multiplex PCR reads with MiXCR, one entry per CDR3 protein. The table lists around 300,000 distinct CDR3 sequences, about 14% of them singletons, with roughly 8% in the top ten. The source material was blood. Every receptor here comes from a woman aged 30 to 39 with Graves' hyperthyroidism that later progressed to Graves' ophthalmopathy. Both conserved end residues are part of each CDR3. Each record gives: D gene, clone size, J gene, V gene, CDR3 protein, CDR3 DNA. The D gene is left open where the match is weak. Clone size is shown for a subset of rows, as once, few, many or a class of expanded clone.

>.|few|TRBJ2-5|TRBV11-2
CASSRTQETQYF
TGTGCCAGCAGCCGAACCCAAGAGACCCAGTACTTC
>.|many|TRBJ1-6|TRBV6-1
CASSGDLSSYNSPLHF
TGTGCCAGCAGTGGAGATCTGAGCTCCTATAATTCACCCCTCCACTTT
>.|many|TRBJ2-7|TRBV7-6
CASSSQQGLDYEQYF
TGTGCCAGCAGCTCCCAGCAGGGATTGGACTACGAGCAGTACTTC
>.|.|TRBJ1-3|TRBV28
CASSFTGPRNTIYF
TGTGCCAGCAGTTTTACAGGGCCAAGAAACACCATATATTTT
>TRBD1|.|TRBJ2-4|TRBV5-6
CASSPRDRGDIQYF
TGTGCCAGCAGCCCCCGGGACAGGGGAGACATTCAGTACTTC
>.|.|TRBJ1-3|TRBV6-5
CASSYLSGTANTIYF
TGTGCCAGCAGTTACCTCTCGGGGACCGCAAACACCATATATTTT
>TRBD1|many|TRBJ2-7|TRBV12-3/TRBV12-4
CASSFRTGGYEQYF
TGTGCCAGCAGCTTCAGGACAGGCGGCTACGAGCAGTACTTC
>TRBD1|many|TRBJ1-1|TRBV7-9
CASSLARLGQGNTEAFF
TGTGCCAGCAGCTTAGCGCGCCTTGGACAGGGGAACACTGAAGCTTTCTTT
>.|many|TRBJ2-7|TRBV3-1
CASSPEGRSYEQYF
TGTGCCAGCAGCCCCGAGGGGCGCTCCTACGAGCAGTACTTC
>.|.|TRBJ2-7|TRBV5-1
CASSLAGYFAYEQYF
TGTGCCAGCAGCTTGGCAGGGTATTTCGCCTACGAGCAGTACTTC
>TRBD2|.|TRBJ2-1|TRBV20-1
CSARVTSGTRYNEQFF
TGCAGTGCTAGAGTGACTAGCGGGACCCGGTACAATGAGCAGTTCTTC